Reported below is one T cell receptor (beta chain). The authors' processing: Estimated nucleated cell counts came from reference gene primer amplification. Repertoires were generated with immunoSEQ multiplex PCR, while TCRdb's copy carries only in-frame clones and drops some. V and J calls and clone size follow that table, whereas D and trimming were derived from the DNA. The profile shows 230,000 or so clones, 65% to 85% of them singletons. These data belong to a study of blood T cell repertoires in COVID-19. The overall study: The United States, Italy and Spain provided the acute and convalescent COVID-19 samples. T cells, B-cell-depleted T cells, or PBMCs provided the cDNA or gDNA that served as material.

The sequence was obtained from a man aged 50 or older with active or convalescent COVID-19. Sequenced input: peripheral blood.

CDR3 sequence reads: CASSFGGPEQGPEAFF. The CDR3, as DNA: TGTGCCAGCAGCTTCGGGGGTCCGGAACAGGGGCCTGAAGCTTTCTTT. J is TRBJ1-1 and V is TRBV7-6; TRBD1 matches at 7 bases. The J segment lost 6 bases and the V segment lost 3 bases, leaving 13 bases of the junction unmatched. Germline lookup yields CDR1 SGHVS and CDR2 FNYEAQ. The CDR3 is 16 residues long.